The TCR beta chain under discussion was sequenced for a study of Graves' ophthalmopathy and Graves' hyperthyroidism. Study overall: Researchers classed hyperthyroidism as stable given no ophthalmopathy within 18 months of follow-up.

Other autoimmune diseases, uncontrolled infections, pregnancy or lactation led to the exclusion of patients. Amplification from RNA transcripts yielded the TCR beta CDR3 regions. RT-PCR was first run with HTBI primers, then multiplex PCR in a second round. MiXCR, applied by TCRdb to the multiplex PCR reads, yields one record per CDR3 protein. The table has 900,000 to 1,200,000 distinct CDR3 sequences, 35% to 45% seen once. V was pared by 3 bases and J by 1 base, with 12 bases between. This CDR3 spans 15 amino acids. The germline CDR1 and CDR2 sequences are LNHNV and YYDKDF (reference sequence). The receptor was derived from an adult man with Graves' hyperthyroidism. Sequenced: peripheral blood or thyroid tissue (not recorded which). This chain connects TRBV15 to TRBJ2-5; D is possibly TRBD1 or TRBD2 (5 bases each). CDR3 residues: CATSSYPGTQETQYF. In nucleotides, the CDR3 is TGTGCCACCAGCAGCTACCCCGGGACCCAAGAGACCCAGTACTTC.